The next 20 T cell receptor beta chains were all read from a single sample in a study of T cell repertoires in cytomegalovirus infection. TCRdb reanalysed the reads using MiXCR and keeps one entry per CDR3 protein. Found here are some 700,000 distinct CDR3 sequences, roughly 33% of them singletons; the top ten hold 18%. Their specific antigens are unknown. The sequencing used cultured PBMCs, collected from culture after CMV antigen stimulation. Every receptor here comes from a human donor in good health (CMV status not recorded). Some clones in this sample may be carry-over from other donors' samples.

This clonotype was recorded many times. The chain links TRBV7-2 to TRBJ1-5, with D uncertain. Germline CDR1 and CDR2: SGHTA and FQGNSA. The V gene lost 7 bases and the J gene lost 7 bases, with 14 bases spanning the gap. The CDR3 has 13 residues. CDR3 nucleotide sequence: TGTGCCAGCACCTTGGTTGGGTCCCAGCCCCAGCATTTT. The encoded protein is CASTLVGSQPQHF.

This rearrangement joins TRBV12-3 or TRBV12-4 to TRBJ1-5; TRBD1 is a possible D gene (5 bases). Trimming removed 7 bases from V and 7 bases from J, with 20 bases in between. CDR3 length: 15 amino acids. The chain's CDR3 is CASNRHGGFKQPQHF. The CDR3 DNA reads TGTGCCAGCAATCGCCACGGGGGTTTTAAACAGCCCCAGCATTTT.

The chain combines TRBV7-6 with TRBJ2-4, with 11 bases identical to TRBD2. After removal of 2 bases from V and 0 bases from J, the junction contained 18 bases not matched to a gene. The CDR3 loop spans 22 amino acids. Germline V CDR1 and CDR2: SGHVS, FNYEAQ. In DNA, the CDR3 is TGTGCCAGCAGCTTATTCCCACCCACCGGGACTAGCGGTCCCCTAGCCAAAAACATTCAGTACTTC. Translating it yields CASSLFPPTGTSGPLAKNIQYF.

This CDR3 reads CASSPKRLPTNEKLFF. In nucleotides, the CDR3 is TGTGCCAGCAGCCCAAAAAGACTCCCAACTAATGAAAAACTGTTTTTT. This chain links TRBV7-8 with TRBJ1-4; D is unclear. Trimming left V 5 bases short and J 0 bases short, with 13 bases between. The CDR3 totals 16 residues. Germline assignment: CDR1 SGHVS and CDR2 FQNEAQ.

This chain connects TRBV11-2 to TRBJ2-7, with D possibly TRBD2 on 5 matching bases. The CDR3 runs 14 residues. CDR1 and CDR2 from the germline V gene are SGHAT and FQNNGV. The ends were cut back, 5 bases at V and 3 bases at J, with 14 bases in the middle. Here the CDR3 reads CASSLGGPLYEQYF. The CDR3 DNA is TGTGCCAGCAGCCTCGGCGGGCCCCTCTACGAGCAGTACTTC. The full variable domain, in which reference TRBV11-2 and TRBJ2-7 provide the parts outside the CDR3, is EAGVAQSPRYKIIEKRQSVAFWCNPISGHATLYWYQQILGQGPKLLIQFQNNGVVDDSQLPKDRFSAERLKGVDSTLKIQPAKLEDSAVYLCASSLGGPLYEQYFGPGTRLTVT.

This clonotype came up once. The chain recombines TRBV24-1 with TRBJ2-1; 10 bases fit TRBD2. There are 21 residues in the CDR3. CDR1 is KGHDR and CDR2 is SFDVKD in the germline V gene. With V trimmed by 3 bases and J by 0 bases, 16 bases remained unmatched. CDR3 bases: TGTGCCACCAGTGATCCCCGTACGCCATGGGCTAGCGGGAGCTCCTACAATGAGCAGTTCTTC. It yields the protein CATSDPRTPWASGSSYNEQFF.

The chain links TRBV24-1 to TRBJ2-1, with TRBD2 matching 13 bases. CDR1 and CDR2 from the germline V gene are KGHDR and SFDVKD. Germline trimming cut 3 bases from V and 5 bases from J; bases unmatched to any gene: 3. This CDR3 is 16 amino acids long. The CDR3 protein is CATSDPTSGRHNEQFF. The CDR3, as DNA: TGTGCCACCAGTGATCCGACTAGCGGGAGGCACAATGAGCAGTTCTTC.

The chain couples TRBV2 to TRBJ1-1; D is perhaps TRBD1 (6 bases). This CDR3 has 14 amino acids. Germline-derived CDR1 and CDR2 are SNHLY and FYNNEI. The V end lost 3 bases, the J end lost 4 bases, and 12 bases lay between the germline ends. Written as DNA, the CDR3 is TGTGCCAGCAGTGAGTTTCAGGGGCCCACTGAAGCTTTCTTT. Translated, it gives CASSEFQGPTEAFF.

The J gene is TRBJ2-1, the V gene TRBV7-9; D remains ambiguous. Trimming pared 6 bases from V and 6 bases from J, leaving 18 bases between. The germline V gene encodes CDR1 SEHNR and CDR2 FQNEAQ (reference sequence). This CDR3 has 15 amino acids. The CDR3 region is CASSSRVGWVNEQFF. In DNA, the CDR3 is TGTGCCAGCAGTTCTCGGGTAGGCTGGGTCAATGAGCAGTTCTTC.

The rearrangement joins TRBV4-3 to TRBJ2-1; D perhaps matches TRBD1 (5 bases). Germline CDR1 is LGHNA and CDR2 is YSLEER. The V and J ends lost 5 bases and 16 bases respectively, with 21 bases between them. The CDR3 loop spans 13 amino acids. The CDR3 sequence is CASSYQEGATIFF. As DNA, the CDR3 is TGCGCCAGCAGCTACCAAGAAGGGGCTACTATTTTCTTC.

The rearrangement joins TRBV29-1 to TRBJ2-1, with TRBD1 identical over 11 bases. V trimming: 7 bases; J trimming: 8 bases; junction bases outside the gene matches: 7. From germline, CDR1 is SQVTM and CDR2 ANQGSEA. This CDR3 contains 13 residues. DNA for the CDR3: TGCAGCGGCAACCGGGACAGGGGGGATGAGCAGTTCTTC. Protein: CSGNRDRGDEQFF.

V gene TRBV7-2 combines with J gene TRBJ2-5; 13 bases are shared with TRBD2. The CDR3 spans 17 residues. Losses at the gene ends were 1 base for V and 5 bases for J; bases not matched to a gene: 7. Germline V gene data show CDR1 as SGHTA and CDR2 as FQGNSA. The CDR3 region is CASSLELAGGPGETQYF. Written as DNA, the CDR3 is TGTGCCAGCAGCTTAGAACTAGCGGGAGGGCCGGGTGAGACCCAGTACTTC. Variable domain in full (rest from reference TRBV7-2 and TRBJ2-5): GAGVSQSPSNKVTEKGKDVELRCDPISGHTALYWYRQSLGQGLEFLIYFQGNSAPDKSGLPSDRFSAERTGGSVSTLTIQRTQQEDSAVYLCASSLELAGGPGETQYFGPGTRLLVL.

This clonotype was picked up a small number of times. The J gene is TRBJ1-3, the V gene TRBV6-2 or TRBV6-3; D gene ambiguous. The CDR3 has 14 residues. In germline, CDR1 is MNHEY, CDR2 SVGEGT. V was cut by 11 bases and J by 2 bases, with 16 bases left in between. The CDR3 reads CAGMDWRTGNTIYF. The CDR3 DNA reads TGTGCCGGAATGGACTGGCGTACTGGAAACACCATATATTTT.

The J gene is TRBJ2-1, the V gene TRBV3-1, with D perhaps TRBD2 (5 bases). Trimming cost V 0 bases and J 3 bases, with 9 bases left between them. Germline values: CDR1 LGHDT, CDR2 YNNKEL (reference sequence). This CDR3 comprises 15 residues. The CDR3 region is CASSQDRDYYNEQFF. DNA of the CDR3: TGTGCCAGCAGCCAAGATCGAGACTACTACAATGAGCAGTTCTTC.

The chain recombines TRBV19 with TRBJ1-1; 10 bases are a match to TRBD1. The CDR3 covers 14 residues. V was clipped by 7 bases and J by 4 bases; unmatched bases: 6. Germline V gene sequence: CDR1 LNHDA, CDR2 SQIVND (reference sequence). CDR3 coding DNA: TGTGCCAGTATCGACAGGGGGCGCTTCACTGAAGCTTTCTTT. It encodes CASIDRGRFTEAFF.

CDR3 loop: CASILTGDAEAFF. CDR3 DNA: TGTGCCAGCATCCTTACAGGGGACGCTGAAGCTTTCTTT. This sequence joins TRBV7-9 and TRBJ1-1, with 7 bases lining up with TRBD1. The CDR3 sequence is 13 residues long. Looked up from germline, CDR1 is SEHNR and CDR2 is FQNEAQ (reference sequence). Trimming cost V 7 bases and J 6 bases; bases outside gene matches: 8.

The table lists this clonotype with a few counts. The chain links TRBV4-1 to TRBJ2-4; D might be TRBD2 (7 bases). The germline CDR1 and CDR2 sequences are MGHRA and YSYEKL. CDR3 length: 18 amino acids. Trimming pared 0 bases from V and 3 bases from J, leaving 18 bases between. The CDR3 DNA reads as TGCGCCAGCAGCCAAGATTGGCGGGGGCTCGGTGGCAAAAACATTCAGTACTTC. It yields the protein CASSQDWRGLGGKNIQYF.

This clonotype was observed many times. The CDR3 DNA follows: TGTGCCAGCAGCTTAGGCAGGCCAGGGAATGAGCAGTTCTTC. Its protein is CASSLGRPGNEQFF. This rearrangement joins TRBV7-2 to TRBJ2-1; possibly TRBD1 for D (5 bases). This CDR3 is built from 14 residues. Germline V gene sequence: CDR1 SGHTA, CDR2 FQGNSA. Trimming cost V 1 base and J 7 bases, with 11 bases left between them.

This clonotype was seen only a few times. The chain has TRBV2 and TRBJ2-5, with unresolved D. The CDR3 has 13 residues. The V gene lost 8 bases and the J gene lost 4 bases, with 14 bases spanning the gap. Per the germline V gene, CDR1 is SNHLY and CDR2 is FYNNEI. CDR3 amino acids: CASGSRRGETQYF. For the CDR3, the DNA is TGTGCCAGCGGGTCTAGGAGAGGAGAGACCCAGTACTTC.

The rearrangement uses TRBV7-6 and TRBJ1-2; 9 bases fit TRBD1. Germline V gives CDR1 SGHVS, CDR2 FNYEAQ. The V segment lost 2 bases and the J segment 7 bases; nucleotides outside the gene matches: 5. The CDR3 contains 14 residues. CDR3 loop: CASSLLGQGSGYTF. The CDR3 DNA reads TGTGCCAGCAGCTTATTGGGACAGGGTAGTGGCTACACCTTC. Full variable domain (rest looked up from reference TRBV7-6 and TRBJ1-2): GAGVSQSPRYKVTKRGQDVALRCDPISGHVSLYWYRQALGQGPEFLTYFNYEAQQDKSGLPNDRFSAERPEGSISTLTIQRTEQRDSAMYRCASSLLGQGSGYTFGSGTRLTVV.